This T cell receptor beta chain was documented in a study of blood T cell repertoires in COVID-19. CDR1 is SEHNR, CDR2 FQNEAQ, per germline (reference sequence). CDR3 length: 14 residues. V shed 5 bases and J shed 5 bases, with 12 bases lying between them. Each participant's cohort was designated according to participant-reported clinical history. Recovered status in Cohort 3 required two negative PCRs, clearance, or symptom resolution. How the authors handled the data: Amplification of reference gene primers provided the estimated nucleated cell counts. Generated by immunoSEQ multiplex PCR, the TCRdb table keeps only in-frame clones and is missing some. V, J and clone size were drawn from that table, and D and trimming were deduced from the DNA. Among roughly 220,000 clones, roughly 84% were seen once, and the ten largest hold approximately 6.5%.

The chain employs TRBV7-9 and TRBJ2-2; D might be TRBD2 (6 bases). This clonotype was sampled from a middle-aged woman who had recovered from COVID-19. The source material was PBMCs or T cells enriched from blood (not recorded which). CDR3 coding DNA: TGTGCCAGCAGCCCCTCTGGGGGGACCGGGGAGCTGTTTTTT. As protein: CASSPSGGTGELFF.